This T cell receptor (beta chain) stems from a study of T-cell memory formation after mild COVID-19. Background on the study: The two donors had largely donor-specific TCR clusters. Study-level results: Clones contracting over day 15 to 85 were CD4/CD8 balanced, with later expanders leaning CD4+.

The CDR3 loop spans 15 amino acids. With V trimmed by 0 bases and J by 6 bases, 6 bases remained unmatched. Germline CDR1 and CDR2: LNHNV and YYDKDF (reference sequence). TCRdb re-derived calls from the 5' RACE reads in MiXCR, one entry per CDR3 protein. The sample records about 190,000 distinct CDR3 sequences, around 26% being singletons. A remark on this clonotype: Its target is not known.

What was sequenced was PBMCs or a T cell subset sorted from them (not recorded which). The receptor was derived from an adult woman who had mild COVID-19 (a few samples of this study predate the infection). Cell type and time point are not known. The chain joins TRBV15 to TRBJ1-1; the match to TRBD1 covers 8 bases. The CDR3 is CATSRDPGGIAEAFF. CDR3 bases: TGTGCCACCAGCAGAGATCCAGGGGGCATCGCTGAAGCTTTCTTT.